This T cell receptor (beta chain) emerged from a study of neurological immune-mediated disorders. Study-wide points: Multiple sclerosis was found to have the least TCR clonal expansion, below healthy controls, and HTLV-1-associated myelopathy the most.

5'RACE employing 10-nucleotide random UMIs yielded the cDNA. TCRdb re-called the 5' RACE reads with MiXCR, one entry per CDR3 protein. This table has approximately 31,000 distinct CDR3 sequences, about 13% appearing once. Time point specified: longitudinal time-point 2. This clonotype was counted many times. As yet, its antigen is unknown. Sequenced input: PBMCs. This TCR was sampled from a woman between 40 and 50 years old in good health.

DNA of the CDR3: TGTGCCAGCAGCGCGCGTGGGACAGACAATGAGCAGTTCTTC. Translating gives CASSARGTDNEQFF. The chain combines TRBV7-2 with TRBJ2-1, with TRBD1 identical over 7 bases. J gave up 5 bases and V 5 bases, and 6 bases lay outside the gene matches. Per the germline V gene, CDR1 is SGHTA and CDR2 is FQGNSA. The CDR3 is 14 amino acids.